The sequence of this TCR beta chain was determined in a study of blood T cell repertoires in COVID-19. Study-level background: T cells, B-cell-depleted T cells, or PBMCs supplied cDNA or gDNA.

Per the authors' pipeline: How many nucleated cells were present was estimated from reference gene primer amplification. The data were produced by immunoSEQ multiplex PCR, yet TCRdb's version contains in-frame clones alone and is incomplete. The V and J calls and the clone size are those of that table, but D and trimming were determined from the DNA. The data show around 460,000 clones, 85% to 90% seen once. This CDR3 is 14 amino acids long. Germline loops: CDR1 LNHNV, CDR2 YYDKDF (reference sequence). The V end was cut by 5 bases, the J end by 2 bases, with 10 bases between. What was sequenced was peripheral blood. This clonotype was obtained from a man aged 18 to 29 with COVID-19, enrolled during active disease. The V and J genes are TRBV15 and TRBJ1-5; D may be TRBD1 (5 bases). This CDR3 reads CATSFQGGNQPQHF. The CDR3 DNA follows: TGTGCCACCAGCTTCCAGGGTGGCAATCAGCCCCAGCATTTT.